What follows is one TCR beta chain and its context. Its antigen is not known. On average about 100,000 T cells per donor were immunosequenced. The data originate from a study of T cells in tuberculosis. Study-wide background: IGRA-negative adolescents, IGRA-positive adolescents with latent tuberculosis and adults with active tuberculosis formed this South African cohort. Points from the study as a whole: GEM motif frequencies gave 60% to 70% accuracy; the GMM repertoire gave roughly 90%. GMM-specific TCRs were nearer to active tuberculosis alpha repertoires, suggesting expansion.

Unmatched junction bases numbered 8, after V lost 4 bases and J lost 4 bases. Germline V gives CDR1 KGHSH, CDR2 LQKENI. The CDR3 has 15 residues. TCRdb keeps only in-frame clones here, not all; method: immunoSEQ multiplex PCR. In the table there are more than 30,000 clones, 94% of which are singletons. J is TRBJ1-1 and V is TRBV18, with 8 bases matching TRBD1. The clonotype was recovered from a donor between 10 and 35 years old with latent tuberculosis or without tuberculosis infection. Some clones in this sample may be carry-over from other donors' samples. The sequenced sample consisted of PBMCs. CDR3 in DNA: TGTGCCAGCTCACGGAGCGACAGGGGCGGCACTGAAGCTTTCTTT. It translates to CASSRSDRGGTEAFF.